The source of this T cell receptor (beta chain) is a study of blood T cell repertoires in COVID-19. As for the study in general: Researchers got acute and convalescent COVID-19 samples from the United States, Italy and Spain. Sources were T cells, B-cell-depleted T cells, or PBMCs; the material itself was cDNA or gDNA.

Original methodology: Estimates of nucleated cell counts were drawn from the amplification of reference gene primers. Using immunoSEQ multiplex PCR, the repertoire was profiled, and TCRdb retains in-frame clones only, with some absent. D and trimming come from the DNA, and the V and J calls and clone size come from that table. The sample has over 95,000 clones, around nine tenths seen once. Per the germline V gene, CDR1 is LGHNA and CDR2 is YNFKEQ. This CDR3 comprises 13 residues. Trimming pared 4 bases from V and 6 bases from J, leaving 10 bases between. The rearrangement links TRBV4-2 to TRBJ2-1; no definite D call. The sequenced material came from peripheral blood. The sequence was obtained from a human donor with acute or convalescent COVID-19. The donor label of this sample is uncertain. The CDR3 loop is CASSRAHPNEQFF. As DNA, the CDR3 is TGTGCCAGCAGCCGCGCCCACCCCAATGAGCAGTTCTTC.